This TCR beta chain derives from a study of shared clonotypes between healthy human individuals. The table lists this clone with a few counts. Its specificity is not known. Study-wide findings and caveats: The sole specimen, blood, was sampled, and tissue repertoires likely differ.

Libraries were prepared by immunoSEQ multiplex PCR; TCRdb keeps only in-frame clonotypes and omits some of them. The sample lists 490,000 or so clones, 60% to 85% occurring once. Among the donors, all were Caucasian adults who lived in Nashville, Tennessee. CDR1 is GTSNPN, CDR2 SVGIG, per germline (reference sequence). V lost 1 base to trimming and J lost 7 bases, with 19 bases between them. CDR3 length: 15 residues. The sample was PBMCs. The chain couples TRBV30 to TRBJ1-2; D ambiguous. This receptor was identified in a woman aged 40 to 49 in good health. Some clones in this sample may be carry-over from other donors' samples. Here the CDR3 reads CAWSGGGVGFSGYTF. The CDR3 DNA reads as TGTGCCTGGAGTGGGGGAGGCGTTGGCTTCTCTGGCTACACCTTC.